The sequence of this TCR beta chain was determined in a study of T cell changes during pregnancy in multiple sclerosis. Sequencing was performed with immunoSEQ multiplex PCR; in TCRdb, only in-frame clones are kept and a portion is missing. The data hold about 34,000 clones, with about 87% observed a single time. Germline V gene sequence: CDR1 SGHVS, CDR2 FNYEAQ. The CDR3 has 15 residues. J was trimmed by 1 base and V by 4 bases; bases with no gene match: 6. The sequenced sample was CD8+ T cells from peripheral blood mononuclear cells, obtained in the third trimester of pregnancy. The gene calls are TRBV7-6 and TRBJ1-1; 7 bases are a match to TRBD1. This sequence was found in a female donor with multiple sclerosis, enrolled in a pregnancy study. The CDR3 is CASSSRQGGNTEAFF. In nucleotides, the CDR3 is TGTGCCAGCAGCTCCCGACAGGGTGGGAACACTGAAGCTTTCTTT.